This TCR beta chain was sequenced during a study of cytomegalovirus exposure and HLA in healthy donors. Per germline, CDR1 LNHDA and CDR2 SQIVND (reference sequence). V was trimmed by 3 bases and J by 4 bases, leaving 12 bases between them. The length of the CDR3 is 14 residues. The study, taken as a whole, reports: Analyzed later, association rates of TCRs varied across HLA loci, with DRB1 most and HLA-C fewest. A later analysis associated 16,951 TCR beta sequences with HLA alleles at a 0.05 false discovery rate.

PCR amplification relied on 60 Vbeta primers (plus 13 Jbeta primers). Only in-frame clones appear in the TCRdb table, and some are missing; sequencing was by immunoSEQ multiplex PCR. The sample carries 150,000 to 200,000 clones, around 86% recorded once. As regards this clone: As yet, its antigen is unknown.

The receptor was derived from a man aged 45-65 years in good health and CMV-seropositive. Material for sequencing was PBMCs. The rearrangement joins TRBV19 to TRBJ1-1; D gene ambiguous. This CDR3 is CASSMWPSGTEAFF. The DNA for the CDR3 is TGTGCCAGTAGTATGTGGCCATCAGGCACTGAAGCTTTCTTT.